This record concerns one T cell receptor (beta chain) sequence. TCRdb independently ran MiXCR on the 5' RACE reads; one entry per CDR3 protein. The sample holds tens of thousands of distinct CDR3 sequences, roughly 13% seen once. The data belong to a study of neurological immune-mediated disorders. The TCR originated in a woman aged 55-69 years with HTLV-1-associated myelopathy (HAM/TSP). Source material: PBMCs.

For the CDR3, the DNA is TGCAGTGCTATGGAGCGGACCCACAGGGGGCTTGAGTTTATAGCCAAAAACATTCAGTACTTC. Encoded protein: CSAMERTHRGLEFIAKNIQYF. The chain has TRBV20-1 and TRBJ2-4; TRBD1 matches 9 bases. This CDR3 has 21 amino acids. V shed 4 bases and J 0 bases; nucleotides not matched to a gene: 22. Germline-derived CDR1 and CDR2 are DFQATT and SNEGSKA (reference sequence).